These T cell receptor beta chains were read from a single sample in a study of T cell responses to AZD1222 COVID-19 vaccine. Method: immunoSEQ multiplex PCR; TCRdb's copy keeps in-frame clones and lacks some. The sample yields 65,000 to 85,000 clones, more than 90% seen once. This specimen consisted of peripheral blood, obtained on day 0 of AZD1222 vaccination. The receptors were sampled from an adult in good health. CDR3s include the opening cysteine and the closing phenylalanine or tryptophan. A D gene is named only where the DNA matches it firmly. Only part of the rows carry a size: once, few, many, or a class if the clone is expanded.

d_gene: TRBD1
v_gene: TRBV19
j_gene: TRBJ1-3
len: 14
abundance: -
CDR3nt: TGTGCCAGTAAGACAGGGGGTATTGCGAACACCATATATTTT
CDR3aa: CASKTGGIANTIYF

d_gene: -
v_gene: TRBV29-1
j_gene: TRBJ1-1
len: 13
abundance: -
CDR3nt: TGCAGCGTAGACCGGGGGGCGAACACTGAAGCTTTCTTT
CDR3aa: CSVDRGANTEAFF

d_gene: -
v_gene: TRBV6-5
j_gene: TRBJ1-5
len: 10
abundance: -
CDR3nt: TGTGCCAGCAGTCCGGGAACCCAGCATTTT
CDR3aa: CASSPGTQHF

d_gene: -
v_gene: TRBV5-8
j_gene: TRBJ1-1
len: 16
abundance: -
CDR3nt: TGTGCCAGCAGCTTGTTTCGGGGGGTTACCATCACTGAAGCTTTCTTT
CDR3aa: CASSLFRGVTITEAFF

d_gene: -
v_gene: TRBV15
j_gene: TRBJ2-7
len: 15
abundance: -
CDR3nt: TGTGCCACCAGCAGAGATCTTGCTAGACTGGAGGAGCAGTACTTC
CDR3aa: CATSRDLARLEEQYF

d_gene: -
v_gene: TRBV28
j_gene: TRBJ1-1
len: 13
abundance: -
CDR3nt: TGTGCCAGCATCCTGACCCGAAACACTGAAGCTTTCTTT
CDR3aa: CASILTRNTEAFF

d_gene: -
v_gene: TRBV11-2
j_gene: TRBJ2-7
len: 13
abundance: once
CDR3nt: TGTGCCAGCAGACGGACAGCCACCTACGAGCAGTACTTC
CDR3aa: CASRRTATYEQYF

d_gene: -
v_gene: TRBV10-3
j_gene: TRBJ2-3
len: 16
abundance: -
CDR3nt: TGTGCCATCAGTAGATATGAAGGGGGGAGCACAGATACGCAGTATTTT
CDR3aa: CAISRYEGGSTDTQYF

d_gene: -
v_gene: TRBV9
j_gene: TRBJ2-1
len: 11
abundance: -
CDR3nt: TGTGCCAGCAGCCCGGGTCCAGAGCAGTTCTTC
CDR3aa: CASSPGPEQFF

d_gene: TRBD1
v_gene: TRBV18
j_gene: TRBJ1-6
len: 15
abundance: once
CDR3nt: TGTGCCAGCTCACCAGGGACAGGGGGCACGTCACCCCTCCACTTT
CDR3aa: CASSPGTGGTSPLHF

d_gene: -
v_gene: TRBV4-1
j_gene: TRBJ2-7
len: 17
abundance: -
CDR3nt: TGCGCCAGCAGCCAAGAATTAGTTGCACGAGGAGGCTACGAGCAGTACTTC
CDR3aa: CASSQELVARGGYEQYF

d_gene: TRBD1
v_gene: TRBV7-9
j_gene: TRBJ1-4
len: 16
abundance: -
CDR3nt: TGTGCCAGCAGCTTAGGGGCGGCAGGGGGCCGTGAAAAACTGTTTTTT
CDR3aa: CASSLGAAGGREKLFF

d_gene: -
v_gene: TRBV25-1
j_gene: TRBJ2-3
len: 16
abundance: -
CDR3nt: TGTGCCAGCAGTGCATCAGGGGGGACCCCAACAGATACGCAGTATTTT
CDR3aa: CASSASGGTPTDTQYF

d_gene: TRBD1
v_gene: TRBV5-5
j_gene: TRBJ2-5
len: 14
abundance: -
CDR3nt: TGTGCCAGCATCCCGACAGGGTCCCAAGAGACCCAGTACTTC
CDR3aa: CASIPTGSQETQYF

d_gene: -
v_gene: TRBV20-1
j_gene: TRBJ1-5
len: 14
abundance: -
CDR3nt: TGCAGTGCTAGTTACGGGGATGGGGGTCAGCCCCAGCATTTT
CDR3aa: CSASYGDGGQPQHF

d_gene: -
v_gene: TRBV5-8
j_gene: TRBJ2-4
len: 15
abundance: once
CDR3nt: TGTGCCAGCACCGCTGGGGTTTTAGCCAAAAACATTCAGTACTTC
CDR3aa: CASTAGVLAKNIQYF

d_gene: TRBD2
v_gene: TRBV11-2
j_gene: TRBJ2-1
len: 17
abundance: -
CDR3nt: TGTGCCAGCAGCTTAATTGCCAGCGGGGGTACCTACAATGAGCAGTTCTTC
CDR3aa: CASSLIASGGTYNEQFF

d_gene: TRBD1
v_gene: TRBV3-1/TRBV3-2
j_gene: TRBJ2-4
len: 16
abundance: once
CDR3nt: TGTGCCAGCAGCCAAGTTAAGGGGGCAATTGGTAACATTCAGTACTTC
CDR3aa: CASSQVKGAIGNIQYF

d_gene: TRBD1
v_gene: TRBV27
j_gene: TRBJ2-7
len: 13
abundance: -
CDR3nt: TGTGCCAGCAGTTGGGGGACAGGGGACGAGCAGTACTTC
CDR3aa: CASSWGTGDEQYF

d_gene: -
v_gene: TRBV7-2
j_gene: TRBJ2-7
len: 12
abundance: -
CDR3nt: TGTGCCAGCAGCTCCACGGGCTACGAGCAGTACTTC
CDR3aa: CASSSTGYEQYF

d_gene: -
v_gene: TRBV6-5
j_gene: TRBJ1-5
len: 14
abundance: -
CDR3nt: TGTGCCAGCAGTTTGGACGATAGCAATCAGCCCCAGCATTTT
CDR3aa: CASSLDDSNQPQHF

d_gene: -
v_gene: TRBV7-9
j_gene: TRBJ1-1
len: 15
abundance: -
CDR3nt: TGTGCCAGCAGCTTAGGAGGCGGGAGGAACACTGAAGCTTTCTTT
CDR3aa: CASSLGGGRNTEAFF